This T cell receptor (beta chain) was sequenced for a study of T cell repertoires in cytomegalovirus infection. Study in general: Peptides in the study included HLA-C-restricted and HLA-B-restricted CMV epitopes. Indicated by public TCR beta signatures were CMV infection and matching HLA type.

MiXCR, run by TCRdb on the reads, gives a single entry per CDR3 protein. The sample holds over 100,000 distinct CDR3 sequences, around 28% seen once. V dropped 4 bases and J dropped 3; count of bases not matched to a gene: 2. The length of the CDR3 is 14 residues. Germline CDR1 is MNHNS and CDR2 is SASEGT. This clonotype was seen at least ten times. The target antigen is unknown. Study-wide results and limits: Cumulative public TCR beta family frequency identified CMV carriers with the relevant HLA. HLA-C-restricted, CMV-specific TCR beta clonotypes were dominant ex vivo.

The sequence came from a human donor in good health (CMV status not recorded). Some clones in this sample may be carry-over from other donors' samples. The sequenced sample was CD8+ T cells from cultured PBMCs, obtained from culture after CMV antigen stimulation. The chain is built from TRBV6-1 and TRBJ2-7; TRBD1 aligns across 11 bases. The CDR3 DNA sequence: TGTGCCAGCAGTGCGGGACAGGGGGACTACGAGCAGTACTTC. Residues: CASSAGQGDYEQYF.